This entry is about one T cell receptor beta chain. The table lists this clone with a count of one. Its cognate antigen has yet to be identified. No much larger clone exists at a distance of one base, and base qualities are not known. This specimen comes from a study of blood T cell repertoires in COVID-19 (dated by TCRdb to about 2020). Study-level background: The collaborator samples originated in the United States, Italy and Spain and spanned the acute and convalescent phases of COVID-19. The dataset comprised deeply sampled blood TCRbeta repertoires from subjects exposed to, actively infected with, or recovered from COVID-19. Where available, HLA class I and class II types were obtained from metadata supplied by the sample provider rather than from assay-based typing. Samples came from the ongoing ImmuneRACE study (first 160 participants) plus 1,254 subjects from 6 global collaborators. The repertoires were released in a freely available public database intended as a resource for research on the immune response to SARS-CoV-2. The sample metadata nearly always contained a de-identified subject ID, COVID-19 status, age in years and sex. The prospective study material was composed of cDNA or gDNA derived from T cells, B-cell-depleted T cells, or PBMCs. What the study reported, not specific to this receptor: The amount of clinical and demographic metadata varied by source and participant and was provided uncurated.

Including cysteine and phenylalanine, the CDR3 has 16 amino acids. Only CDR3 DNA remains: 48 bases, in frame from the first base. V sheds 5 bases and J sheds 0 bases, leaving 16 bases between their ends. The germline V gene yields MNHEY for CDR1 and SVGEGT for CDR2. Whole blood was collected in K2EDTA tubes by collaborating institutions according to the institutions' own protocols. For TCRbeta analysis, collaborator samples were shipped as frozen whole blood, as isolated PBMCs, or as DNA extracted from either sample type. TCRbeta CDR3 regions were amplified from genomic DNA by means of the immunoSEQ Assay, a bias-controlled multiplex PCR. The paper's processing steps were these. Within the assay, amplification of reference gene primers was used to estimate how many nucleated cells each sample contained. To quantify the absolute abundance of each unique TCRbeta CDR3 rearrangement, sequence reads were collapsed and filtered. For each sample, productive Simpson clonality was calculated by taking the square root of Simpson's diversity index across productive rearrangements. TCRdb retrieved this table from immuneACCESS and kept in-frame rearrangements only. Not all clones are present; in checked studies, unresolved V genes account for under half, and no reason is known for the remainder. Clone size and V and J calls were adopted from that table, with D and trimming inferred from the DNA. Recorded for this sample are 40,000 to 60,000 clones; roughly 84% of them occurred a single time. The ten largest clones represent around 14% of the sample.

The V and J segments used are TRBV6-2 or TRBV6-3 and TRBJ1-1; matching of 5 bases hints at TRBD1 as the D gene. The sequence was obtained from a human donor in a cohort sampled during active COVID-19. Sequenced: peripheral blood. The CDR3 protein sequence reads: CASSKDRGSMNTEAFF. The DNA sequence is TGTGCCAGCAGTAAAGACCGGGGGAGTATGAACACTGAAGCTTTCTTT.